The 6 T cell receptor beta chains given below trace back to one sample, sequenced in a study of blood T cell repertoires in COVID-19. Assay: immunoSEQ multiplex PCR; the TCRdb copy retains only in-frame clones and omits some. The sample lists approximately 440,000 clones; approximately 90% were seen once. The sample comprised PBMCs or T cells enriched from blood (not recorded which). Source of these receptors: a woman between 18 and 30 years old who had recovered from COVID-19.

The rearrangement uses TRBV29-1 and TRBJ1-3; maybe TRBD1 (6 bases). The CDR3 has 13 amino acids. V was cut by 6 bases and J by 2 bases, with 11 bases left in between. Germline CDR1 is SQVTM and CDR2 is ANQGSEA. In DNA form, the CDR3 reads TGCAGCGTCGCTGAGGGGGCTGGAAACACCATATATTTT. Encoded protein: CSVAEGAGNTIYF.

The V gene is TRBV5-1, the J gene TRBJ1-2; 7 bases agree with TRBD1. Unmatched junction bases numbered 7, after V lost 0 bases and J lost 5 bases. This CDR3 has 15 residues. From germline, CDR1 is SGHRS and CDR2 YFSETQ. The chain's CDR3 is CASSLEGAPVYGYTF. DNA for the CDR3: TGCGCCAGCAGCTTGGAGGGGGCGCCCGTTTATGGCTACACCTTC.

V is TRBV6-1 and J is TRBJ1-3; 7 positions agree with TRBD1. Trimming at V came to 2 bases and at J to 0 bases, leaving 4 bases not matched to a gene. Germline V gene lookup returns CDR1 MNHNS and CDR2 SASEGT. The CDR3 totals 16 residues. CDR3 sequence: CASSERQGSSGNTIYF. The DNA of the CDR3 is TGTGCCAGCAGTGAACGACAGGGATCCTCTGGAAACACCATATATTTT.

The chain links TRBV28 to TRBJ1-5; 8 nucleotides line up with TRBD1. The length of the CDR3 is 14 residues. Germline assignment: CDR1 MDHEN and CDR2 SYDVKM. With 3 bases clipped from V and 6 bases from J, the junction kept 4 bases outside the gene matches. This chain's CDR3 is CASSLRTGSQPQHF. The CDR3 DNA reads as TGTGCCAGCAGTTTGAGGACAGGGAGTCAGCCCCAGCATTTT.

This clone showed up just a few times. This chain's CDR3 is CAWSVKAGGGYTF. CDR3 in DNA: TGTGCCTGGAGTGTAAAGGCAGGGGGCGGCTACACCTTC. V gene TRBV30 combines with J gene TRBJ1-2, with 8 positions matching TRBD1. The trim removed 0 bases at V and 8 bases at J, leaving 5 bases unmatched. CDR1 and CDR2 (germline): GTSNPN, SVGIG (reference sequence). The CDR3 runs 13 residues.

The rearrangement uses TRBV4-1 and TRBJ1-4, with D possibly being TRBD1 (5 bases). Trimming took 4 bases from V and 3 from J, leaving 15 bases between them. The CDR3 is made up of 16 amino acids. The germline CDR1 and CDR2 sequences are MGHRA and YSYEKL. CDR3 nucleotides: TGCGCCAGCAGCCTCCGACAGACAGAGCCTAATGAAAAACTGTTTTTT. This sequence encodes CASSLRQTEPNEKLFF.